This is a list of T cell receptor beta chains from one sample in a study of blood T cell repertoires in COVID-19. Here immunoSEQ multiplex PCR was the method, and the copy in TCRdb shows in-frame clones only, minus some. The sample has 180,000 or so clones; around 86% are singletons. Sequenced: PBMCs or T cells enriched from blood (not recorded which). The source of these receptors is a man aged 35-49 years with acute COVID-19. The CDR3 runs from the conserved cysteine through the conserved F or W. The D gene is left open where the match is weak. Rows give clone size only sometimes, using once, few, many, or a class for an expanded clone.

D: TRBD2; J: TRBJ2-3; size: once; V: TRBV24-1; DNA: TGTGCCACCAGTGGATTTCCGCGGGAGGGAGGTCTAGATACGCAGTATTTT; CDR3: CATSGFPREGGLDTQYF
D: .; J: TRBJ1-6; size: once; V: TRBV5-4; DNA: TGTGCCAGCAGGCAATACAGGGACTCACCCCTCCACTTT; CDR3: CASRQYRDSPLHF
D: .; J: TRBJ1-5; size: .; V: TRBV27; DNA: TGTGCCAGCAGTTTTATTCCAGGCCTTAATCAGCCCCAGCATTTT; CDR3: CASSFIPGLNQPQHF
D: .; J: TRBJ2-7; size: .; V: TRBV27; DNA: TGTGCCAGCAGGCAGGCGTCCTTTAACTACGAGCAGTACTTC; CDR3: CASRQASFNYEQYF
D: .; J: TRBJ1-6; size: .; V: TRBV28; DNA: TGTGCCAGCACCTCTCCGGACAGAGATAATTCACCCCTCCACTTT; CDR3: CASTSPDRDNSPLHF
D: TRBD1; J: TRBJ1-3; size: .; V: TRBV28; DNA: TGTGCCAGCAGCCCAGTGTTAGGCGGGACAGGGGATGGAAACACCATATATTTT; CDR3: CASSPVLGGTGDGNTIYF
D: TRBD1; J: TRBJ1-5; size: few; V: TRBV2; DNA: TGTGCCAGCAGGGAAGGACAGGGCAGCAATCAGCCCCAGCATTTT; CDR3: CASREGQGSNQPQHF
D: .; J: TRBJ1-1; size: .; V: TRBV11-2; DNA: TGTGCCAGCAGCTTACAGGGAAGGCACACTGAAGCTTTCTTT; CDR3: CASSLQGRHTEAFF
D: .; J: TRBJ1-4; size: .; V: TRBV21-1; DNA: TGTGGGGGCCGACAGACAACTAATGAAAAACTGTTTTTT; CDR3: CGGRQTTNEKLFF
D: TRBD2; J: TRBJ2-5; size: .; V: TRBV2; DNA: TGTGCCAGCACTAGCGGGAGAGGGTTTGAGACCCAGTACTTC; CDR3: CASTSGRGFETQYF
D: .; J: TRBJ1-6; size: .; V: TRBV19; DNA: TGTGCCAACCTCCAGGGCAATAATTCACCCCTCCACTTT; CDR3: CANLQGNNSPLHF
D: TRBD1; J: TRBJ1-1; size: .; V: TRBV7-9; DNA: TGTGCCAGCGGGTCCCGGGACAGGGTTACTGAAGCTTTCTTT; CDR3: CASGSRDRVTEAFF
D: TRBD2; J: TRBJ2-7; size: .; V: TRBV6-5; DNA: TGTGCCAGCTCGAGCGGGAGTACCGACGAGCAGTACTTC; CDR3: CASSSGSTDEQYF
D: TRBD2; J: TRBJ2-1; size: .; V: TRBV4-2; DNA: TGTGCCAGCAGCCAAAACCCGGGACTAGAATACAATGAGCAGTTCTTC; CDR3: CASSQNPGLEYNEQFF
D: TRBD2; J: TRBJ2-5; size: .; V: TRBV11-3; DNA: TGTGCCAGCAGCGCGACTAGCGTAGAGACCCAGTACTTC; CDR3: CASSATSVETQYF
D: TRBD2; J: TRBJ2-2; size: .; V: TRBV19; DNA: TGTGCCAGTAGTATAGGAGCGGGAACCGACGGGGAGCTGTTTTTT; CDR3: CASSIGAGTDGELFF
D: .; J: TRBJ2-1; size: .; V: TRBV9; DNA: TGTGCCAGCAGCAGCGGGTCCTACAATGAGCAGTTCTTC; CDR3: CASSSGSYNEQFF
D: TRBD2; J: TRBJ2-7; size: .; V: TRBV4-2; DNA: TGTGCCAGCAGCCAAGAATACAGCGGGAGTGGCGAGCAGTACTTC; CDR3: CASSQEYSGSGEQYF
D: .; J: TRBJ2-1; size: .; V: TRBV5-1; DNA: TGCGCCAGCAGCTCCCTGGGGACTTTTGAGGAGGGCCCCTACAATGAGCAGTTCTTC; CDR3: CASSSLGTFEEGPYNEQFF
D: .; J: TRBJ1-1; size: .; V: TRBV7-2; DNA: TGTGCCAGCAGCTTTTCAGGCTTTGGCCCTGAAGCTTTCTTT; CDR3: CASSFSGFGPEAFF
D: TRBD2; J: TRBJ2-5; size: once; V: TRBV7-7; DNA: TGTGCCAGCAGCTTAGGTCCTAGCGGGAAAGAGACCCAGTACTTC; CDR3: CASSLGPSGKETQYF
D: TRBD2; J: TRBJ2-7; size: .; V: TRBV2; DNA: TGTGCCAGCAGTTCCGGGACTAGCGTTTCCGAGCAGTACTTC; CDR3: CASSSGTSVSEQYF
D: .; J: TRBJ2-3; size: .; V: TRBV7-9; DNA: TGTGCCAGCAGCTTAGTAGCAGATACGCAGTATTTT; CDR3: CASSLVADTQYF
D: TRBD2; J: TRBJ2-1; size: .; V: TRBV15; DNA: TGTGCCACCAGCAGAGATCGGACTAGCGGGAGTGGAACGCTCAATGAGCAGTTCTTC; CDR3: CATSRDRTSGSGTLNEQFF
D: TRBD2; J: TRBJ2-7; size: .; V: TRBV19; DNA: TGTGCCAGTAGCGTGGGACTAGCGGGAGGAGCCTACGAGCAGTACTTC; CDR3: CASSVGLAGGAYEQYF
D: TRBD2; J: TRBJ2-1; size: .; V: TRBV6-5; DNA: TGTGCCAGCAGCCTACTAGCGGGAGGGGGAGATGAGCAGTTCTTC; CDR3: CASSLLAGGGDEQFF
D: TRBD2; J: TRBJ2-5; size: .; V: TRBV9; DNA: TGTGCCAGCAGCGTAGAACCGGGAGGGCCTGGAGAGACCCAGTACTTC; CDR3: CASSVEPGGPGETQYF
D: TRBD2; J: TRBJ2-7; size: .; V: TRBV11-2; DNA: TGTGCCAGCAGCTTTGGACTAGCGGGAGGCTACGAGCAGTACTTC; CDR3: CASSFGLAGGYEQYF
D: TRBD1; J: TRBJ1-3; size: .; V: TRBV5-1; DNA: TGCGCCAGCAGCCTGGGACAGGGGACTTTCAACCTATATTTT; CDR3: CASSLGQGTFNLYF
D: TRBD1; J: TRBJ1-5; size: .; V: TRBV5-4; DNA: TGTGCCAGCAGCCCCGACAGGGCTCAGCCCCAGCATTTT; CDR3: CASSPDRAQPQHF
D: TRBD1; J: TRBJ2-1; size: .; V: TRBV28; DNA: TGTGCCAGCTTTATTCCGGGACAGGTGGTCAATGAGCAGTTCTTC; CDR3: CASFIPGQVVNEQFF
D: .; J: TRBJ2-5; size: .; V: TRBV5-4; DNA: TGTGCCAGCAGCTTCCGGGGAGGAGAGACCCAGTACTTC; CDR3: CASSFRGGETQYF
D: .; J: TRBJ2-7; size: once; V: TRBV27; DNA: TGTGCCAGCAGTCCAAGCGGAGTATACGAGCAGTACTTC; CDR3: CASSPSGVYEQYF
D: .; J: TRBJ1-2; size: .; V: TRBV29-1; DNA: TGCAGCGTTGATGGCGGCTACACCTTC; CDR3: CSVDGGYTF
D: .; J: TRBJ1-4; size: .; V: TRBV30; DNA: TGTGCCTGGAGGGCGGATGGGGGGGAAAAACTGTTTTTT; CDR3: CAWRADGGEKLFF
D: TRBD2; J: TRBJ2-2; size: .; V: TRBV10-1; DNA: TGCGCCAGCAGTGTAACTAGCGACAACACCGGGGAGCTGTTTTTT; CDR3: CASSVTSDNTGELFF
D: .; J: TRBJ2-1; size: .; V: TRBV19; DNA: TGTGCCAGTAGCATGGAGGGCCGTTTGCCCGGTGGTGAGCAGTTCTTC; CDR3: CASSMEGRLPGGEQFF
D: .; J: TRBJ2-3; size: once; V: TRBV4-1; DNA: TGCGCCAGCAGCCAAGAGGAACTATCCACAGATACGCAGTATTTT; CDR3: CASSQEELSTDTQYF
D: .; J: TRBJ2-3; size: .; V: TRBV9; DNA: TGTGCCAGCAGCGTAGTGGGGGGGGCCAGCACAGATACGCAGTATTTT; CDR3: CASSVVGGASTDTQYF
D: .; J: TRBJ2-1; size: .; V: TRBV7-2; DNA: TGTGCCAGCAGCCAGGTGGTAGTCAATGAGCAGTTCTTC; CDR3: CASSQVVVNEQFF
D: .; J: TRBJ1-5; size: few; V: TRBV6-4; DNA: TGTGCCAGCAGTGAAACCGAGAATCAGCCCCAGCATTTT; CDR3: CASSETENQPQHF
D: TRBD1; J: TRBJ1-5; size: .; V: TRBV7-8; DNA: TGTGCCAGCAGTACAACAGGGGGTAATCAGCCCCAGCATTTT; CDR3: CASSTTGGNQPQHF
D: TRBD1; J: TRBJ1-1; size: .; V: TRBV5-1; DNA: TGCGCCAGCAGCCCCGGACAGGGTACGAACACTGAAGCTTTCTTT; CDR3: CASSPGQGTNTEAFF
D: .; J: TRBJ1-1; size: .; V: TRBV7-9; DNA: TGTGCCAGCAGGGCGGTCGCGGGGCGGGCTGAAGCTTTCTTT; CDR3: CASRAVAGRAEAFF
D: TRBD1; J: TRBJ2-5; size: .; V: TRBV18; DNA: TGTGCCAGCTCATCCCGTTGGACAGGGGGCGGGCAAGAGACCCAGTACTTC; CDR3: CASSSRWTGGGQETQYF
D: TRBD2; J: TRBJ2-1; size: few; V: TRBV9; DNA: TGTGCCAGCAGCGGCCCCCTGAGCGGGAACCACAATGAGCAGTTCTTC; CDR3: CASSGPLSGNHNEQFF
D: .; J: TRBJ1-1; size: .; V: TRBV5-1; DNA: TGCGCCAGCAGCTTGCAGGGTGCGAACACTGAAGCTTTCTTT; CDR3: CASSLQGANTEAFF
D: TRBD1; J: TRBJ2-1; size: once; V: TRBV30; DNA: TGTGCCTGGAGTGTACTGGACAGGGGTTTAGATGAGCAGTTCTTC; CDR3: CAWSVLDRGLDEQFF
D: .; J: TRBJ2-5; size: .; V: TRBV7-2; DNA: TGTGCCAGCAGCGAACAAGTTTTCGGGGAGACCCAGTACTTC; CDR3: CASSEQVFGETQYF
D: .; J: TRBJ1-3; size: .; V: TRBV18; DNA: TGTGCCAGCTCACCAGGACAGGGAAACACCATATATTTT; CDR3: CASSPGQGNTIYF
D: TRBD2; J: TRBJ2-1; size: .; V: TRBV4-1; DNA: TGCGCCAGCAGCCTCAGACTAGCGGGAGGCAATGAGCAGTTCTTC; CDR3: CASSLRLAGGNEQFF
D: .; J: TRBJ1-2; size: .; V: TRBV9; DNA: TGTGCCAGCAGCGTAGAGTCGTCGACTTCCAGAGGCTACACCTTC; CDR3: CASSVESSTSRGYTF
D: .; J: TRBJ1-1; size: .; V: TRBV9; DNA: TGTGCCAGCGGAGGGGAGGCGGGGAACACTGAAGCTTTCTTT; CDR3: CASGGEAGNTEAFF
D: TRBD2; J: TRBJ2-5; size: .; V: TRBV5-1; DNA: TGCGCCAGCACCCCACTAGCGGGAGATGAGACCCAGTACTTC; CDR3: CASTPLAGDETQYF
D: .; J: TRBJ1-1; size: .; V: TRBV10-3; DNA: TGTGCCATCAGTGACTTACAGGGTGATGCGACTGAAGCTTTCTTT; CDR3: CAISDLQGDATEAFF